Following are 13 T cell receptor beta chains from one sample sequenced in a study of identical twins. Via MiXCR, TCRdb re-called the 5' RACE reads, giving one row per CDR3 protein. This table has about 200,000 distinct CDR3 sequences, about a tenth appearing once. The source material was memory (CD45RO+) T cells sorted from blood. The origin of the receptors is a woman in her late teens or twenties in good health.

The chain recombines TRBV5-1 with TRBJ2-1; 13 positions match TRBD2. Germline V gene sequence: CDR1 SGHRS, CDR2 YFSETQ. The length of the CDR3 is 18 residues. The trim removed 0 bases at V and 5 bases at J, leaving 8 bases unmatched. The CDR3: CASSLGRTSGGPNNEQFF. CDR3 bases: TGCGCCAGCAGCTTGGGTAGGACTAGCGGGGGTCCGAACAATGAGCAGTTCTTC.

At least ten counts were recorded for this clonotype. The V and J genes are TRBV7-2 and TRBJ2-5, with unresolved D. Between the trimmed V and J ends, which lost 5 bases and 5 bases, there was a span of 9 bases. Looked up from germline, CDR1 is SGHTA and CDR2 is FQGNSA. CDR3 size: 12 residues. The CDR3 reads CASSPTRETQYF. The CDR3 nucleotides read TGTGCCAGCAGCCCCACTCGGGAGACCCAGTACTTC.

A remark on this clonotype: The junction shows a germline mismatch at one end, possibly a read error. The chain carries TRBV7-8 and TRBJ2-2; tentatively, D is TRBD2 (6 bases). This CDR3 is built from 14 residues. The V gene's germline CDR1 is SGHVS and CDR2 FQNEAQ. The CDR3, as DNA: TGTGCCAGCTGCGGGACGGTGAACACCAGGGAGCTGTTTTTT. Translating gives CASCGTVNTRELFF.

Many counts were recorded for this clonotype. The chain has TRBV20-1 and TRBJ2-1; 14 bases are a match to TRBD2. CDR3 length: 15 amino acids. V gave up 6 bases and J gave up 13 bases; unmatched junction bases: 14. The V gene's germline CDR1 is DFQATT and CDR2 SNEGSKA (reference sequence). For the CDR3, the DNA is TGCAGTGCCTCCACCAGGACTAGCGGGGGGTTTAGTCAGTTCTTC. Residues: CSASTRTSGGFSQFF.

This clonotype came up once. The chain carries TRBV3-1 and TRBJ2-7; D is ambiguous. Germline V gene sequence: CDR1 LGHDT, CDR2 YNNKEL (reference sequence). V lost 0 bases and J lost 1, with 22 bases in between. The CDR3 runs to 19 residues. CDR3 sequence reads: CASSQDLSSGRRNSYEQYF. The CDR3 DNA follows: TGTGCCAGCAGCCAAGACCTCTCCTCCGGACGGCGAAATTCCTACGAGCAGTACTTC.

About this clonotype: One end of the junction does not line up with germline, which may come from a read error. The J gene is TRBJ2-7, the V gene TRBV9; 13 bases are a match to TRBD2. The CDR3 is 13 amino acids. The germline V gene encodes CDR1 SGDLS and CDR2 YYNGEE. The CDR3 DNA reads as TGTGCCAGCAGCGTAGGACTAGCGGGAGGACAGGTCTTC. This translates into CASSVGLAGGQVF.

This clonotype has at least ten counts. The chain recombines TRBV12-3 or TRBV12-4 with TRBJ2-3; TRBD1 agrees at 7 bases. V shed 7 bases and J 2 bases; nucleotides not matched to a gene: 9. The CDR3 length is 15 residues. The CDR3, as DNA: TGTGCCAGCACCCTACGGGACAGCCCCACAGATACGCAGTATTTT. Amino acids: CASTLRDSPTDTQYF.

This clonotype was counted only a few times. This sequence joins TRBV11-2 and TRBJ2-1; D gene unclear. The CDR3 loop spans 14 amino acids. V lost 1 base and J 4 bases, leaving 8 bases between the germline ends. From germline, CDR1 is SGHAT and CDR2 FQNNGV. The CDR3 nucleotides read TGTGCCAGCAGCTTAGTTACCCAGTACAATGAGCAGTTCTTC. Translation gives CASSLVTQYNEQFF. The whole variable domain, remainder taken from reference TRBV11-2 and TRBJ2-1, is EAGVAQSPRYKIIEKRQSVAFWCNPISGHATLYWYQQILGQGPKLLIQFQNNGVVDDSQLPKDRFSAERLKGVDSTLKIQPAKLEDSAVYLCASSLVTQYNEQFFGPGTRLTVL.

This chain uses TRBV5-6 with TRBJ2-5; possible D gene TRBD2, 5 bases. The CDR3 is made up of 14 amino acids. CDR1 is SGHDT, CDR2 YYEEEE, per germline. Trimming removed 4 bases from V and 3 bases from J, with 13 bases in between. The chain's CDR3 is CASSRRGFEETQYF. The CDR3 DNA sequence: TGTGCCAGCAGCCGTCGGGGATTTGAAGAGACCCAGTACTTC.

This clonotype was recorded many times. J is TRBJ1-5 and V is TRBV12-3 or TRBV12-4, with D perhaps TRBD1 (5 bases). The CDR3 length is 13 residues. V lost 5 bases to trimming and J lost 7 bases, with 12 bases between them. CDR3 nucleotides: TGTGCCAGCAGTGCCCAGGGTGTCCAGCCCCAGCATTTT. Amino acid sequence: CASSAQGVQPQHF.

This clonotype was observed a few times. The rearrangement links TRBV4-1 to TRBJ2-1; 14 nucleotides match TRBD2. The V segment lost 5 bases and the J segment 6 bases; nucleotides outside the gene matches: 12. This CDR3 comprises 18 residues. Germline lookup yields CDR1 MGHRA and CDR2 YSYEKL. The CDR3 spells CASSARLAGGLVGNEQFF. The CDR3 DNA reads as TGCGCCAGCAGCGCCCGACTAGCGGGAGGGCTTGTGGGCAATGAGCAGTTCTTC.

V usage is TRBV20-1 and J usage is TRBJ2-1; D call uncertain. The CDR3 consists of 12 residues. Germline CDR1 reads DFQATT; CDR2 reads SNEGSKA (reference sequence). V was pared by 0 bases and J by 10 bases, with 10 bases between. The CDR3 loop reads CSARDPQGEQFF. In nucleotides, the CDR3 is TGCAGTGCTAGAGACCCCCAAGGGGAGCAGTTCTTC.

V usage is TRBV19 and J usage is TRBJ2-5, with a possible D match to TRBD2 (6 bases). CDR3 length: 14 amino acids. Germline-derived CDR1 and CDR2 are LNHDA and SQIVND (reference sequence). With 5 bases removed from V and 5 bases from J, the gap between germline ends came to 15 bases. Written as DNA, the CDR3 is TGTGCCAGTAGTGCGGCCGGGGGTTTGGAGACCCAGTACTTC. Translating gives CASSAAGGLETQYF.